The 27 T cell receptor beta chains given below trace back to one sample, sequenced in a study of CD8+ T cells in alopecia areata. Treatment meaning: oral pan-JAK inhibitor, 5-10 mg twice daily. Investigators isolated RNA and reverse transcribed it into cDNA to act as the sequencing template. The table came from immunoSEQ multiplex PCR; TCRdb's copy has only in-frame clones and leaves some out. This table has 190,000 or so clones, around three fifths appearing once. Sequenced here: CD8+ T cells sorted from blood, sampled at week 24, from a patient treated with tofacitinib. These receptors were taken from a human donor with alopecia areata.

V gene TRBV29-1 combines with J gene TRBJ2-3; either TRBD1 or TRBD2 may supply D (6 bases each). The CDR3 totals 12 residues. Germline V gives CDR1 SQVTM, CDR2 ANQGSEA. V dropped 6 bases and J dropped 6 bases, with 13 bases sitting between them. The CDR3 nucleotides read TGCAGCGTCGAAAGGGGGGCGGATACGCAGTATTTT. It specifies CSVERGADTQYF.

The gene calls are TRBV30 and TRBJ2-7; TRBD2 might be the D (5 bases). The CDR3 is 14 residues long. Germline-derived CDR1 and CDR2 are GTSNPN and SVGIG (reference sequence). Trimming took off 3 bases at V and 2 bases at J, with 14 bases between the two ends. The CDR3 loop reads CAWRTGLLAYEQYF. In nucleotides, the CDR3 is TGTGCCTGGAGGACCGGACTCCTGGCCTACGAGCAGTACTTC.

The chain recombines TRBV7-9 with TRBJ1-1, with 12 bases matching TRBD1. Germline V gene data show CDR1 as SEHNR and CDR2 as FQNEAQ (reference sequence). This CDR3 is built from 17 residues. V was pared by 5 bases and J by 3 bases, with 10 bases of the junction left unmatched. CDR3 in amino acids: CASSPTGQGALDTEAFF. The CDR3 bases are TGTGCCAGCAGCCCAACGGGACAGGGGGCTTTAGACACTGAAGCTTTCTTT.

The chain combines TRBV13 with TRBJ2-1; D is unresolved. Germline V gene sequence: CDR1 PRHDT, CDR2 FYEKMQ (reference sequence). V was pared by 5 bases and J by 5 bases, with 19 bases between. The length of the CDR3 is 16 residues. This CDR3 reads CASSPQGSPNNNEQFF. In DNA form, the CDR3 reads TGTGCCAGCAGCCCACAAGGATCACCGAATAACAATGAGCAGTTCTTC.

This clone has a single count. V gene TRBV30 combines with J gene TRBJ2-5; D is unclear. With 5 bases removed from V and 3 bases from J, the gap between germline ends came to 4 bases. This CDR3 contains 10 residues. CDR1 and CDR2 (germline): GTSNPN, SVGIG (reference sequence). The CDR3 DNA is TGTGCCTGGGGAAAAGAGACCCAGTACTTC. Its translation: CAWGKETQYF.

This clone was picked up one time. The chain is built from TRBV9 and TRBJ2-2, with TRBD2 as a possible D gene (6 bases). Germline assignment: CDR1 SGDLS and CDR2 YYNGEE. Between the trimmed V and J ends, which lost 3 bases and 6 bases, there was a span of 15 bases. This CDR3 region has 15 residues. In DNA form, the CDR3 reads TGTGCCAGCAGCGAGGGAGGACCCACCTCCGGGGAGCTGTTTTTT. Residues: CASSEGGPTSGELFF.

V is TRBV27 and J is TRBJ1-6, with D uncertain. V lost 3 bases and J 9 bases, leaving 9 bases between the germline ends. CDR1 is MNHEY, CDR2 SMNVEV, per germline (reference sequence). The CDR3 has 13 amino acids. As DNA, the CDR3 is TGTGCCAGCAGTTTGCGATCGGGTTCACCCCTCCACTTT. This sequence encodes CASSLRSGSPLHF.

This clone was counted only a few times. This chain links TRBV6-1 with TRBJ2-7, with TRBD2 matching over 13 bases. Germline lookup yields CDR1 MNHNS and CDR2 SASEGT. With V trimmed by 4 bases and J by 3 bases, 3 bases remained unmatched. This CDR3 region has 15 residues. CDR3 sequence reads: CASSGWTSGGYEQYF. The CDR3 DNA reads TGTGCCAGCAGTGGGTGGACTAGCGGGGGCTACGAGCAGTACTTC.

This clone was seen only once. The CDR3, as DNA: TGTGCCAGCAGCGTGACTGGGACGGGCCGCTATGGCTACACCTTC. This translates into CASSVTGTGRYGYTF. The rearrangement uses TRBV6-1 and TRBJ1-2, with D tentatively TRBD1 (5 bases). The CDR3 length is 15 residues. V lost 6 bases, J lost 4 bases, and 18 bases lay in between. Germline V gene data show CDR1 as MNHNS and CDR2 as SASEGT.

This clone has a handful of counts. Other nucleotide sequences from this sample produce the same CDR3. The rearrangement joins TRBV27 to TRBJ1-1; D is ambiguous. V gave up 6 bases and J gave up 1 base, with 9 bases separating them. CDR1 is MNHEY and CDR2 is SMNVEV in the germline V gene (reference sequence). The CDR3 sequence is 13 residues long. The CDR3 reads CASSLGGNTEAFF. For the CDR3, the DNA is TGTGCCAGCAGCTTAGGAGGGAACACTGAAGCTTTCTTT.

The gene calls are TRBV11-2 and TRBJ2-2; TRBD1 is a possible D gene (5 bases). Trimming cost V 0 bases and J 1 base, with 12 bases left between them. The germline CDR1 and CDR2 sequences are SGHAT and FQNNGV. This CDR3 contains 17 residues. DNA of the CDR3: TGTGCCAGCAGCTTAGAACTCCAGGGCCAGAACACCGGGGAGCTGTTTTTT. Protein sequence: CASSLELQGQNTGELFF.

This rearrangement joins TRBV10-3 to TRBJ2-2; D uncertain. V was trimmed by 4 bases and J by 6 bases, leaving 12 bases between them. The CDR3 loop spans 14 amino acids. The germline V gene encodes CDR1 ENHRY and CDR2 SYGVKD. This CDR3 is CAISGADAPGELFF. CDR3 coding DNA: TGTGCCATCAGTGGGGCAGATGCCCCCGGGGAGCTGTTTTTT.

The chain joins TRBV4-1 to TRBJ1-2; 12 nucleotides align to TRBD1. CDR1 is MGHRA, CDR2 YSYEKL, per germline. The CDR3 loop spans 16 amino acids. The V and J ends lost 0 bases and 2 bases, in that order; junction bases with no gene match: 1. CDR3: CASSQDGTGGNYGYTF. Written as DNA, the CDR3 is TGCGCCAGCAGCCAAGATGGGACAGGGGGCAACTATGGCTACACCTTC.

The CDR3 DNA follows: TGCGCCAGCAAATCGGGGAACACTGAAGCTTTCTTT. Translation gives CASKSGNTEAFF. The chain employs TRBV5-1 and TRBJ1-1; the D is unclear. Germline V CDR1 and CDR2: SGHRS, YFSETQ. V shed 6 bases and J shed 1 base, with 7 bases lying between them. The CDR3 runs 12 residues.

This clone showed up just a few times. The chain combines TRBV29-1 with TRBJ2-3; 8 nucleotides line up with TRBD2. The V gene's germline CDR1 is SQVTM and CDR2 ANQGSEA. The junction had 8 bases not matched to a gene; V was cut back by 4 bases and J by 2 bases. This CDR3 is built from 15 residues. The CDR3 nucleotides are TGCAGCGTTGGAGGACTAGCCCTAACCACAGATACGCAGTATTTT. It yields the protein CSVGGLALTTDTQYF.

The chain is built from TRBV5-4 and TRBJ2-7, with a weak D call TRBD2 (5 bases). The CDR3 sequence is 13 residues long. CDR1 and CDR2 (germline): SGHNT, YYREEE (reference sequence). Trimming shortened V by 0 bases and J by 4 bases, and 8 bases separated the two germline ends. As DNA, the CDR3 is TGTGCCAGCAGCTTGGCCGGGGTTTACGAGCAGTACTTC. Amino acids: CASSLAGVYEQYF.

The rearrangement uses TRBV5-1 and TRBJ2-2; no clear D. V lost 5 bases and J lost 4, with 9 bases in between. This CDR3 contains 13 residues. The germline V gene encodes CDR1 SGHRS and CDR2 YFSETQ. The CDR3 loop reads CASRRSGTGELFF. CDR3 nucleotides: TGCGCCAGCAGGCGGTCTGGCACCGGGGAGCTGTTTTTT.

The chain recombines TRBV7-9 with TRBJ1-1; D not resolved. This CDR3 has 12 residues. Germline V gene sequence: CDR1 SEHNR, CDR2 FQNEAQ (reference sequence). V lost 4 bases and J lost 8, with 11 bases in between. The CDR3 is CASSWKAAEAFF. In nucleotides, the CDR3 is TGTGCCAGCAGCTGGAAGGCGGCGGAAGCTTTCTTT.

The chain couples TRBV4-1 to TRBJ2-7, with 7 bases that match TRBD2. Germline loops: CDR1 MGHRA, CDR2 YSYEKL. The CDR3 runs to 14 residues. V gave up 3 bases and J gave up 1 base; unmatched junction bases: 3. In nucleotides, the CDR3 is TGCGCCAGCAGCCAGACGGGGGGTTCCTACGAGCAGTACTTC. It specifies CASSQTGGSYEQYF.

This clone was seen a few times. This chain connects TRBV6-5 to TRBJ2-7, with 8 bases identical to TRBD2. V dropped 5 bases and J dropped 0; count of bases not matched to a gene: 6. Germline V lookup: CDR1 MNHEY, CDR2 SVGAGI. The CDR3 consists of 15 residues. CDR3 region: CASSPAGTSSYEQYF. CDR3 nucleotides: TGTGCCAGCAGTCCCGCGGGGACTAGCTCCTACGAGCAGTACTTC.

This clone was counted only a few times. The gene calls are TRBV19 and TRBJ2-6; D is ambiguous. The V and J ends lost 4 bases and 0 bases respectively, with 10 bases between them. From germline, CDR1 is LNHDA and CDR2 SQIVND (reference sequence). This CDR3 is built from 16 residues. The CDR3 spells CASSKAGSSGANVLTF. CDR3 DNA: TGTGCCAGTAGTAAAGCAGGCAGCTCTGGGGCCAACGTCCTGACTTTC.

CDR3 DNA: TGTGCCAGCAGTTTCATACTTTCCTACAATGAGCAGTTCTTC. Residues: CASSFILSYNEQFF. This chain connects TRBV27 to TRBJ2-1; no clear D. The V and J ends lost 3 bases and 1 base respectively, with 7 bases between them. CDR3 length: 14 amino acids. Germline loops: CDR1 MNHEY, CDR2 SMNVEV (reference sequence).

This clone has more than one count but fewer than ten. This chain links TRBV7-8 with TRBJ2-3; D is possibly TRBD1 (6 bases). Germline loops: CDR1 SGHVS, CDR2 FQNEAQ. The CDR3 has 15 amino acids. Trimming stripped 6 bases from V and 0 bases from J, with 13 bases between. CDR3 sequence reads: CASRNRVFSTDTQYF. The CDR3 nucleotides are TGTGCCAGCAGAAACAGGGTTTTTAGCACAGATACGCAGTATTTT. Full variable domain (remainder filled in from reference TRBV7-8 and TRBJ2-3): GAGVSQSPRYKVAKRGQDVALRCDPISGHVSLFWYQQALGQGPEFLTYFQNEAQLDKSGLPSDRFFAERPEGSVSTLKIQRTQQEDSAVYLCASRNRVFSTDTQYFGPGTRLTVL.

The chain joins TRBV29-1 to TRBJ2-7, with D tentatively TRBD1 or TRBD2 (6 bases each). This CDR3 contains 12 residues. Germline V gene sequence: CDR1 SQVTM, CDR2 ANQGSEA. Trimming removed 4 bases at V and 3 bases at J, with 10 bases between. For the CDR3, the DNA is TGCAGCGTTGTGGGGGGCGACTACGAGCAGTACTTC. Residues: CSVVGGDYEQYF.

The genes are TRBV18 and TRBJ2-7; D is ambiguous. This CDR3 is 13 amino acids long. V was pared by 0 bases and J by 1 base, with 4 bases between. Germline V gene lookup returns CDR1 KGHSH and CDR2 LQKENI. The CDR3 DNA reads as TGTGCCAGCTCACCACCTACATCCTACGAGCAGTACTTC. Protein: CASSPPTSYEQYF.

The chain is built from TRBV23-1 and TRBJ1-3; D perhaps matches TRBD1 (6 bases). TRBV23-1 is an ORF for which the function is uncertain. The V end lost 0 bases, the J end lost 3 bases, and 12 bases lay between the germline ends. This CDR3 is 16 amino acids long. The CDR3 is CASSQSVGADGNTIYF. DNA for the CDR3: TGCGCCAGCAGTCAATCGGTGGGGGCGGATGGAAACACCATATATTTT.

This clone was seen more than once but under ten times. The rearrangement joins TRBV7-9 to TRBJ1-5, with unresolved D. Trimming took off 5 bases at V and 2 bases at J, with 19 bases between the two ends. The CDR3 has 17 amino acids. CDR1 is SEHNR, CDR2 FQNEAQ, per germline (reference sequence). The CDR3, as DNA: TGTGCCAGCAGCCCGGATCAGCCCGGTAGTCGCAATCAGCCCCAGCATTTT. As protein: CASSPDQPGSRNQPQHF.